The clone carrying this T cell receptor (beta chain) appeared a few times. Its antigen is not known. Unique molecular identifiers were incorporated during preparation of the TCRbeta library. TCRdb fed the PCR reads into MiXCR, producing one record per CDR3 protein. The table records about 830,000 distinct CDR3 sequences, less than 20% of them present only once. This sample was taken from a study of T-cell reconstitution after alpha-beta-depleted transplantation in children. Overall study findings and caveats: Roughly two months post-transplant, alpha-beta T cells reportedly originated from several hundred graft clones that had expanded. Some patients' high day-60 TCRbeta diversity was attributed to recipient cells surviving conditioning. Newly made T cells mostly supplied T-cell counts and diversity one year after transplant.

The receptor was derived from a male patient under 18 who had a stem cell transplant for acute lymphoblastic leukemia, so the T cells may come from the graft donor. Source: PBMCs, mostly from graft donor cells, taken 360 days after TCRalphabeta/CD19-depleted stem cell transplant.

In nucleotides, the CDR3 is TGTGCCAGCACCCTTACCTCGCTAGCGGGAGTCGGTGATACGCAGTATTTT. Its protein is CASTLTSLAGVGDTQYF. V usage is TRBV6-2 or TRBV6-3 and J usage is TRBJ2-3, with 10 bases fitting TRBD2. CDR1 MNHEY and CDR2 SVGEGT come from the germline V gene. This CDR3 is built from 17 residues. Losses at the gene ends were 7 bases for V and 6 bases for J; bases not matched to a gene: 16.